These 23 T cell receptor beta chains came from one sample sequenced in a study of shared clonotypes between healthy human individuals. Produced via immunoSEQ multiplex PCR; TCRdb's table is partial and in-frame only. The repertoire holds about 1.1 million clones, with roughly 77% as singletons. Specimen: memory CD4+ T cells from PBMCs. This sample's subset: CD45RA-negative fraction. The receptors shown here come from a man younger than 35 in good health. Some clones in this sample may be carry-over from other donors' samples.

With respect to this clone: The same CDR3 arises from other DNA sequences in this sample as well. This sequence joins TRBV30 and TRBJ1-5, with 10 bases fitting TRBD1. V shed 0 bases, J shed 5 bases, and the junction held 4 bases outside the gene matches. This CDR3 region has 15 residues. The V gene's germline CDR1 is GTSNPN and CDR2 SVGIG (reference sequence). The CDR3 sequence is CAWSVRGTGDQPQHF. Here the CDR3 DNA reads TGTGCCTGGAGTGTACGGGGGACAGGGGATCAGCCCCAGCATTTT.

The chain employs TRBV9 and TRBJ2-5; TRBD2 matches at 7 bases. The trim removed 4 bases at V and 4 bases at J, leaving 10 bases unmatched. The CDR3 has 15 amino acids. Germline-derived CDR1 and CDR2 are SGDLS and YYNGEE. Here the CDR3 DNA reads TGTGCCAGCAGCCCGACCGGGGGGAGGGGAGAGACCCAGTACTTC. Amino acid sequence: CASSPTGGRGETQYF.

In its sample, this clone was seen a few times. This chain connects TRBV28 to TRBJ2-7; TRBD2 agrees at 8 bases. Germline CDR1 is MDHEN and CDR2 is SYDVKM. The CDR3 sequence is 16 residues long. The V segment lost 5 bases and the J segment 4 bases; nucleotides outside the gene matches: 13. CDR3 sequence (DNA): TGTGCCAGCAGTACCCTCCGGGAGGGTGGTTTGTACGAGCAGTACTTC. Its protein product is CASSTLREGGLYEQYF.

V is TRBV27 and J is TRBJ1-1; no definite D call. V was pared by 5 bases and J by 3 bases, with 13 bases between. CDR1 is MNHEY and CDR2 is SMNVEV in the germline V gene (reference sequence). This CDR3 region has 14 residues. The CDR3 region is CASSQQERYTEAFF. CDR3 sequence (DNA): TGTGCCAGCAGTCAGCAGGAGAGGTACACTGAAGCTTTCTTT.

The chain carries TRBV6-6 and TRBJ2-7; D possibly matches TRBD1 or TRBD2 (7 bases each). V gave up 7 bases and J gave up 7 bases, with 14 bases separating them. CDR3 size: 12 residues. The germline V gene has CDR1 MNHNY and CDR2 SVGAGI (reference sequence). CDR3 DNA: TGTGCCAGCAAGCAGGGGGAGGGGGAGCAGTACTTC. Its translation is CASKQGEGEQYF.

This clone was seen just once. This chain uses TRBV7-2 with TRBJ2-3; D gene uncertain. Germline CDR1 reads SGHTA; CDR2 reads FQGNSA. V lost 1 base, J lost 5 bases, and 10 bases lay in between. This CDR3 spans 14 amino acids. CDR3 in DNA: TGTGCCAGCAGCTTAGACCGCTGGGGAGATACGCAGTATTTT. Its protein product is CASSLDRWGDTQYF.

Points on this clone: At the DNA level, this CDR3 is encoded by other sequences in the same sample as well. This chain's CDR3 is CASRDRGYEQYF. DNA for the CDR3: TGTGCCAGCAGGGATCGGGGCTACGAGCAGTACTTC. This rearrangement joins TRBV6-5 to TRBJ2-7; maybe TRBD2 (5 bases). V lost 6 bases and J lost 3, with 9 bases in between. The CDR3 totals 12 residues. The germline gives CDR1 MNHEY, CDR2 SVGAGI.

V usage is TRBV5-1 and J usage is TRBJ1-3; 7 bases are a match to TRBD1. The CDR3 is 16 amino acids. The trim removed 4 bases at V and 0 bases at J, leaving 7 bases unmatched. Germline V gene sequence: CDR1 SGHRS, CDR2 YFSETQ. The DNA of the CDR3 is TGCGCCAGCAGCGGCGGACAGGCGAACTCTGGAAACACCATATATTTT. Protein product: CASSGGQANSGNTIYF.

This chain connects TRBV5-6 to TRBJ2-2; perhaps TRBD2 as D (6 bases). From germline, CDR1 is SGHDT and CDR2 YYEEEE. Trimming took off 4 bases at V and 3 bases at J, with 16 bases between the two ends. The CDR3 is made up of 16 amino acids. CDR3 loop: CASSLGGLAHTGELFF. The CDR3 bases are TGTGCCAGCAGCCTCGGGGGTTTAGCACACACCGGGGAGCTGTTTTTT.

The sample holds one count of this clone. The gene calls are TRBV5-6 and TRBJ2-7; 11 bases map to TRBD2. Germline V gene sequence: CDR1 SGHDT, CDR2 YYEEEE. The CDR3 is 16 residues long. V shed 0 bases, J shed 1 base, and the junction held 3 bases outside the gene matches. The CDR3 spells CASSLGGTSGSYEQYF. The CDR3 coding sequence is TGTGCCAGCAGCTTGGGCGGGACTAGCGGATCCTACGAGCAGTACTTC.

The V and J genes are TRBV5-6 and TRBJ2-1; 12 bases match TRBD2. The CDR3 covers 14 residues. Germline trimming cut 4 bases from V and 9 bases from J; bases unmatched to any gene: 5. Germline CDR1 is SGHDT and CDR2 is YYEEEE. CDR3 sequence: CASSLGLAGIEQFF. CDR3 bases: TGTGCCAGCAGCCTCGGACTAGCGGGAATTGAGCAGTTCTTC. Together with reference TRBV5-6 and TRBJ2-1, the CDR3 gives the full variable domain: DAGVTQSPTHLIKTRGQQVTLRCSPKSGHDTVSWYQQALGQGPQFIFQYYEEEERQRGNFPDRFSGHQFPNYSSELNVNALLLGDSALYLCASSLGLAGIEQFFGPGTRLTVL.

CDR3 in DNA: TGTGCCAGCAGCTCCACAGCGGGAGTAGGATACGAGCAGTACTTC. Translating gives CASSSTAGVGYEQYF. The rearrangement joins TRBV7-2 to TRBJ2-7, with 8 bases fitting TRBD2. This CDR3 is built from 15 residues. V was clipped by 4 bases and J by 4 bases; unmatched bases: 9. Per the germline V gene, CDR1 is SGHTA and CDR2 is FQGNSA.

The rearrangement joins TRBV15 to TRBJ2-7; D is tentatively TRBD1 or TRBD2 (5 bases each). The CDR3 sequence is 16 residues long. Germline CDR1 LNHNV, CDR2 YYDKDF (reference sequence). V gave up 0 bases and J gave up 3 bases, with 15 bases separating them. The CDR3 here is CATSRDRLGDRYEQYF. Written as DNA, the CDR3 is TGTGCCACCAGCAGAGATCGTCTGGGGGACCGCTACGAGCAGTACTTC.

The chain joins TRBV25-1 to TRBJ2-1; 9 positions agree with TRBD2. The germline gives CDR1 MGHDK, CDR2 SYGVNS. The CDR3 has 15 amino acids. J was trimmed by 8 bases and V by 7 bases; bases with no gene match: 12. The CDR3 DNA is TGTGCCAGCACTCCCTTAGGGGTAGCGGGAGATGAGCAGTTCTTC. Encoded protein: CASTPLGVAGDEQFF.

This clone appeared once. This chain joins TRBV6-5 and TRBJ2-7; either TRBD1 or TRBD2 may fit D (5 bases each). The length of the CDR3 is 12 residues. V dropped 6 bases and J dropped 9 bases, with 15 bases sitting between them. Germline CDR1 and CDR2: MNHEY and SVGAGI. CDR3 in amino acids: CASSERVGVQYF. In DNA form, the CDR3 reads TGTGCCAGCAGCGAGAGGGTGGGGGTGCAGTACTTC.

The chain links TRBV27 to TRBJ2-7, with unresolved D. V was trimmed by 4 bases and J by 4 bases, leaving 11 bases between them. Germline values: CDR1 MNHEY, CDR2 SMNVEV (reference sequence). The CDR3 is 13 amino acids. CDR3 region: CASSSPTRYEQYF. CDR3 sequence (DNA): TGTGCCAGCAGTTCACCCACCCGGTACGAGCAGTACTTC.

The chain's CDR3 is CASGRDRVSDTQYF. The CDR3 nucleotides are TGTGCCAGCGGACGGGACAGGGTGTCAGATACGCAGTATTTT. The chain combines TRBV7-9 with TRBJ2-3, with 9 bases identical to TRBD1. Looked up from germline, CDR1 is SEHNR and CDR2 is FQNEAQ (reference sequence). The CDR3 totals 14 residues. The V gene end was trimmed by 8 bases and the J gene end by 4 bases; junction bases not matched to a gene: 7.

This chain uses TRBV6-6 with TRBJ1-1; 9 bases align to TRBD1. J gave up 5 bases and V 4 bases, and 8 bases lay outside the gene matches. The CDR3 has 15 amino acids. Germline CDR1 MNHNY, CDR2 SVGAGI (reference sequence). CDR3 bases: TGTGCCAGCAGTTTAGGACAGGGGTTTCGGACTGAAGCTTTCTTT. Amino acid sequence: CASSLGQGFRTEAFF.

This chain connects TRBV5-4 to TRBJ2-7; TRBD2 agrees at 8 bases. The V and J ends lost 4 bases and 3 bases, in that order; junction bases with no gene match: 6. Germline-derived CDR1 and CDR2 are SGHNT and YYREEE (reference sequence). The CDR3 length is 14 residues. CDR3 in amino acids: CASSPSGSNYEQYF. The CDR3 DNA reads TGTGCCAGCAGCCCAAGCGGGAGCAACTACGAGCAGTACTTC.

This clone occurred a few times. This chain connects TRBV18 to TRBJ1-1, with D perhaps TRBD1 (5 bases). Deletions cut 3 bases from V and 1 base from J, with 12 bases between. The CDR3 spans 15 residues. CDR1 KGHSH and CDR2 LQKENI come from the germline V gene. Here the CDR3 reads CASSPFGQGNTEAFF. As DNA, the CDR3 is TGTGCCAGCTCACCTTTCGGGCAGGGGAACACTGAAGCTTTCTTT.

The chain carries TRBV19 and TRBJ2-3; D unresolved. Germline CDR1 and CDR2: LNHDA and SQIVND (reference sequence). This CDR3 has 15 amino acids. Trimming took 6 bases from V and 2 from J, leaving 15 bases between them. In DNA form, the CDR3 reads TGTGCCAGTAGGTCGCTAGACCTTAACACAGATACGCAGTATTTT. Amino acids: CASRSLDLNTDTQYF.

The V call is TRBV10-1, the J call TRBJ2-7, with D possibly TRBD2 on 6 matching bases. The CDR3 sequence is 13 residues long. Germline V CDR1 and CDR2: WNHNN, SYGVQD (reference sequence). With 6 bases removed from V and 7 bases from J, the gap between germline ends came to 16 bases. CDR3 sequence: CASSPGTLAEQYF. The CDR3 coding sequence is TGCGCCAGCAGCCCCGGGACTTTGGCAGAGCAGTACTTC.

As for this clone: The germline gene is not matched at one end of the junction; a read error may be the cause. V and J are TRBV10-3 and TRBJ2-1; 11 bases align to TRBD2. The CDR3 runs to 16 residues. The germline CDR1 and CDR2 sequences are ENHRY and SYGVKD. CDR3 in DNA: TGTGCCATCAGTGACCAGACTAGCGGGATCGACAAAGAGCAGTTCTTC. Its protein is CAISDQTSGIDKEQFF.